The 12 T cell receptor beta chains given below trace back to one sample, sequenced in a study of cytomegalovirus exposure and HLA in healthy donors. Here immunoSEQ multiplex PCR was the method, and the copy in TCRdb shows in-frame clones only, minus some. Here the sample spans tens of thousands of clones, around 90% being singletons. Specimen: PBMCs. The origin of the receptors is a man younger than 35 in good health and CMV-seronegative.

This clone was seen a handful of times. The chain links TRBV7-2 to TRBJ2-7, with 15 bases lining up with TRBD2. The CDR3 runs to 18 residues. The ends lost 2 bases at V and 5 bases at J; junction bases unmatched: 10. CDR1 is SGHTA and CDR2 is FQGNSA in the germline V gene. In DNA, the CDR3 is TGTGCCAGCAGCTTACTCGGACTAGCGGGAGGGTTTGACAACGAGCAGTACTTC. Translated, it gives CASSLLGLAGGFDNEQYF.

The chain combines TRBV7-2 with TRBJ2-7, with unresolved D. Germline lookup yields CDR1 SGHTA and CDR2 FQGNSA. This CDR3 has 15 residues. V gave up 3 bases and J gave up 4 bases, with 16 bases separating them. As DNA, the CDR3 is TGTGCCAGCAGCTTTCCCTCGAGTGCTCCTTACGAGCAGTACTTC. This gives the protein CASSFPSSAPYEQYF.

This clone was counted once. The sample has other DNA sequences that encode this CDR3 too. The rearrangement uses TRBV4-1 and TRBJ2-7, with 14 bases matching TRBD2. From germline, CDR1 is MGHRA and CDR2 YSYEKL. CDR3 length: 18 amino acids. V shed 2 bases, J shed 0 bases, and the junction held 6 bases outside the gene matches. CDR3 nucleotides: TGCGCCAGCAGCCAAAGGGGACTAGCGGGAGAGGGCTCCTACGAGCAGTACTTC. Residues: CASSQRGLAGEGSYEQYF.

The rearrangement links TRBV4-2 to TRBJ2-1; 8 bases line up with TRBD2. Losses at the gene ends were 0 bases for V and 7 bases for J; bases not matched to a gene: 5. The CDR3 is 15 residues long. The V gene's germline CDR1 is LGHNA and CDR2 YNFKEQ. The DNA for the CDR3 is TGTGCCAGCAGCCAAGAGAGCGGGAGTCGTAATGAGCAGTTCTTC. It codes for CASSQESGSRNEQFF.

The rearrangement links TRBV6-4 to TRBJ2-1; 9 positions match TRBD2. V dropped 3 bases and J dropped 6; count of bases not matched to a gene: 12. Germline V gives CDR1 MRHNA, CDR2 SNTAGT. The CDR3 is 17 amino acids. This CDR3 is CASSEPSGNGRGNEQFF. In DNA form, the CDR3 reads TGTGCCAGCAGTGAACCTAGCGGGAACGGTAGAGGCAATGAGCAGTTCTTC.

The V gene is TRBV14, the J gene TRBJ1-4, with 7 bases lining up with TRBD1. The CDR3 has 16 amino acids. Trimming cost V 4 bases and J 3 bases; bases outside gene matches: 8. Germline CDR1 and CDR2: SGHDN and FVKESK. In DNA form, the CDR3 reads TGTGCCAGCAGCCGAGCAGGCGGGACAGCTAATGAAAAACTGTTTTTT. Its translation is CASSRAGGTANEKLFF.

This clone is a singleton in its sample. V and J are TRBV5-1 and TRBJ1-1; unclear D gene. In germline, CDR1 is SGHRS, CDR2 YFSETQ. This CDR3 is built from 15 residues. Between the trimmed V and J ends, which lost 0 bases and 4 bases, there was a span of 13 bases. The CDR3 sequence is CASSLVSMAGTEAFF. The CDR3 DNA follows: TGCGCCAGCAGCTTGGTTTCGATGGCGGGCACTGAAGCTTTCTTT.

The genes are TRBV7-8 and TRBJ1-1; weak D call: TRBD1 (6 bases). V was pared by 5 bases and J by 3 bases, with 10 bases between. There are 13 residues in the CDR3. CDR1 is SGHVS and CDR2 is FQNEAQ in the germline V gene. In DNA form, the CDR3 reads TGTGCCAGCAGCCTAGGGGGGGACACTGAAGCTTTCTTT. Protein: CASSLGGDTEAFF.

As DNA, the CDR3 is TGTGCCACCAGCCCCCGGGAGATCCTTGGTGAGCAGTTCTTC. It codes for CATSPREILGEQFF. The J gene is TRBJ2-1, the V gene TRBV15; maybe TRBD2 (6 bases). The ends were cut back, 5 bases at V and 9 bases at J, with 17 bases in the middle. The CDR3 has 14 residues. Per germline, CDR1 LNHNV and CDR2 YYDKDF (reference sequence).

This chain links TRBV29-1 with TRBJ1-1; weak D call: TRBD1 (5 bases). Deletions cut 7 bases from V and 8 bases from J, with 11 bases between. CDR3 size: 10 residues. The germline gives CDR1 SQVTM, CDR2 ANQGSEA. The CDR3 spells CSAVSGEAFF. CDR3 DNA: TGCAGCGCGGTTTCAGGGGAAGCTTTCTTT.

The sample holds a few counts of this clone. The chain is built from TRBV5-8 and TRBJ1-1, with TRBD1 matching 7 bases. The CDR3 is 14 amino acids. The J segment lost 1 base and the V segment lost 2 bases, leaving 2 bases of the junction unmatched. CDR1 and CDR2 from the germline V gene are SGHTS and YDEGEE. The CDR3 spells CASSFRTGNTEAFF. In nucleotides, the CDR3 is TGTGCCAGCAGCTTTCGGACAGGGAACACTGAAGCTTTCTTT. The entire variable domain, with the rest obtained from reference TRBV5-8 and TRBJ1-1, is as follows: EAGVTQSPTHLIKTRGQQATLRCSPISGHTSVYWYQQALGLGLQFLLWYDEGEERNRGNFPPRFSGRQFPNYSSELNVNALELEDSALYLCASSFRTGNTEAFFGQGTRLTVV.

V usage is TRBV6-6 and J usage is TRBJ2-7, with D maybe TRBD1 (6 bases). This CDR3 contains 14 residues. The V and J ends lost 6 bases and 3 bases respectively, with 15 bases between them. CDR1 and CDR2 (germline): MNHNY, SVGAGI (reference sequence). The CDR3 loop reads CASRYTGLLYEQYF. The CDR3 coding sequence is TGTGCCAGCAGATATACAGGGTTACTCTACGAGCAGTACTTC.